This paragraph covers one TCR beta chain sequence. Its antigen is unknown. This sample was taken from a study of shared clonotypes between healthy human individuals. Execution of the assay was at deep level. The assay was immunoSEQ multiplex PCR, and TCRdb's table has in-frame clones only and misses some. The sample lists approximately 2,000,000 clones, around 92% seen once, with approximately 0.4% in the top ten. There are 16 residues in the CDR3. CDR1 and CDR2 (germline): SGHRS, YFSETQ. With 2 bases clipped from V and 9 bases from J, the junction kept 9 bases outside the gene matches. The study drew all its donors from Caucasian adults living in Nashville, Tennessee. Overall study results and limits: Naive subsets usually exceeded memory subsets in estimated richness.

Sample: naive CD4+ T cells from PBMCs. Regarding subset: CD45RA+ positively selected. The rearrangement uses TRBV5-1 and TRBJ2-1; 12 bases map to TRBD2. The sequence was collected from a young man in good health. Some clones in this sample may be carry-over from other donors' samples. The CDR3 is CASSFRGPSGRGEQFF. Here the CDR3 DNA reads TGCGCCAGCAGCTTTCGGGGTCCTAGCGGGAGGGGTGAGCAGTTCTTC.